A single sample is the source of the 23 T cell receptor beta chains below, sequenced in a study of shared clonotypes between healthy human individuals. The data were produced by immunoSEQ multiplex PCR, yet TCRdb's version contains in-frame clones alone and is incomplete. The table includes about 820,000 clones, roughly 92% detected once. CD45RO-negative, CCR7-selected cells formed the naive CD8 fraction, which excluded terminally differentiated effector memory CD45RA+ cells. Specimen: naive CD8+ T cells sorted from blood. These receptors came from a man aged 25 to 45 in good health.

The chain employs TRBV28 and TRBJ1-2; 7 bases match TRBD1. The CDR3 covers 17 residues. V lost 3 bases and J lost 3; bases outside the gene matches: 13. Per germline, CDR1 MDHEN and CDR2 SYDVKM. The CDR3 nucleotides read TGTGCCAGCAGTTTGGGACCCCCCACAGGGGTGGACTATGGCTACACCTTC. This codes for CASSLGPPTGVDYGYTF.

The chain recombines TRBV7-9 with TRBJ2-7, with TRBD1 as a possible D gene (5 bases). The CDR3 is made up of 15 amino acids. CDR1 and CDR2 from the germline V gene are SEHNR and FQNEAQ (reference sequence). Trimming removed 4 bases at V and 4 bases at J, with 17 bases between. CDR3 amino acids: CASSSTGPERYEQYF. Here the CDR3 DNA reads TGTGCCAGCAGCTCAACAGGACCCGAGAGGTACGAGCAGTACTTC.

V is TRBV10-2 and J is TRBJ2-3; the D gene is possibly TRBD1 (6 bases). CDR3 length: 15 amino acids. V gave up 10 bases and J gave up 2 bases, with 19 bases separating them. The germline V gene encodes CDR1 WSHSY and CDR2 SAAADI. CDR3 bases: TGCGCCATCCGAGAGGGGGTGAGTTCCACAGATACGCAGTATTTT. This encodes CAIREGVSSTDTQYF.

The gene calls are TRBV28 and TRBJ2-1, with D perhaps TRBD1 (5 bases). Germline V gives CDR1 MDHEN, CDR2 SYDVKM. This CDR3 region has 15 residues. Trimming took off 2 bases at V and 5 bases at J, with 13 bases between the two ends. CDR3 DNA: TGTGCCAGCAGTTTAAGGGGTAAGGTCAACAATGAGCAGTTCTTC. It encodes CASSLRGKVNNEQFF.

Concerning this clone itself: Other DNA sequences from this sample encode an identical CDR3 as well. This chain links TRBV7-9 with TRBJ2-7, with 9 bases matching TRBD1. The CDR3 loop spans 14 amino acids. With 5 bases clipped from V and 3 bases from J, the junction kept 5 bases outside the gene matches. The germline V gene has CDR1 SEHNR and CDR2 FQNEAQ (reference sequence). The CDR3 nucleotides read TGTGCCAGCAGCCCGAGGGACAGGGTCTACGAGCAGTACTTC. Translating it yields CASSPRDRVYEQYF.

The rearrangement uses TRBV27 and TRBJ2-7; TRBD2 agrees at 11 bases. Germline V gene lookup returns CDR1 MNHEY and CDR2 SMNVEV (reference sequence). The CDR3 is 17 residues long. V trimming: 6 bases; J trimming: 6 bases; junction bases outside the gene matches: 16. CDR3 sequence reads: CASSQTPGLADRGEQYF. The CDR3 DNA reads TGTGCCAGCAGCCAAACCCCGGGACTAGCGGATCGGGGCGAGCAGTACTTC.

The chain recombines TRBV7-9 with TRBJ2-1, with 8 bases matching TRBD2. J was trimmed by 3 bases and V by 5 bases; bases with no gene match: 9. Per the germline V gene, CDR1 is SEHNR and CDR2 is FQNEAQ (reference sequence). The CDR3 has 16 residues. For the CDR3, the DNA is TGTGCCAGCAGCCTCTCCGGGAGGGCCGGCTACAATGAGCAGTTCTTC. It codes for CASSLSGRAGYNEQFF.

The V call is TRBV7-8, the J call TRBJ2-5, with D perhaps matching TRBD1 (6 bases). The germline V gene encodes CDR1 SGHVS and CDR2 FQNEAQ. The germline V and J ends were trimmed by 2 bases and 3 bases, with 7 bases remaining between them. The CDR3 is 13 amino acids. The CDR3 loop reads CASSLNREETQYF. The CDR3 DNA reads TGTGCCAGCAGCTTAAACAGGGAAGAGACCCAGTACTTC. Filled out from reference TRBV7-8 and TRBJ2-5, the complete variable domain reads GAGVSQSPRYKVAKRGQDVALRCDPISGHVSLFWYQQALGQGPEFLTYFQNEAQLDKSGLPSDRFFAERPEGSVSTLKIQRTQQEDSAVYLCASSLNREETQYFGPGTRLLVL.

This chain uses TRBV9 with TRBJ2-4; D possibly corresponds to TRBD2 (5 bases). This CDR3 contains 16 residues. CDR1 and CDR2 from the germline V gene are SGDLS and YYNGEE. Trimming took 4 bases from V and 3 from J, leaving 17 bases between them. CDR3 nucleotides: TGTGCCAGCAGCCCTTCCTACCGGGATCTCAAAAACATTCAGTACTTC. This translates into CASSPSYRDLKNIQYF.

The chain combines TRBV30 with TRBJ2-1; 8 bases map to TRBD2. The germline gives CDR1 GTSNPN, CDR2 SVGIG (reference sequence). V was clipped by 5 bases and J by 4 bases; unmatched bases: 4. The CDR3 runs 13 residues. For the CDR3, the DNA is TGTGCCTGGGCTAGCGGGCATTACAATGAGCAGTTCTTC. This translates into CAWASGHYNEQFF.

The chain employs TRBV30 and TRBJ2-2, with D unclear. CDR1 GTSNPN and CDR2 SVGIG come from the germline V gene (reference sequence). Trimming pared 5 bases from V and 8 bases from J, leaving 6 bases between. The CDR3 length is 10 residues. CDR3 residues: CAWERGELFF. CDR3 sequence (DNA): TGTGCCTGGGAGAGGGGGGAGCTGTTTTTT.

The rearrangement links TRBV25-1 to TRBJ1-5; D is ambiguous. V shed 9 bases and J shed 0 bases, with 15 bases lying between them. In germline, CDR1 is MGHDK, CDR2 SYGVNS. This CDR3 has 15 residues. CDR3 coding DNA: TGTGCCAGTAGAAACGCGGACGGTAGCAATCAGCCCCAGCATTTT. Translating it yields CASRNADGSNQPQHF.

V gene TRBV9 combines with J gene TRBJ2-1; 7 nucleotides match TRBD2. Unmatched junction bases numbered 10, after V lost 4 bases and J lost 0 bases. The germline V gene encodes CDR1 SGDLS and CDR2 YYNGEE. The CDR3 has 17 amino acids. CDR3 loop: CASSKKGTMSSYNEQFF. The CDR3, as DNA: TGTGCCAGCAGCAAAAAGGGGACTATGAGCTCCTACAATGAGCAGTTCTTC.

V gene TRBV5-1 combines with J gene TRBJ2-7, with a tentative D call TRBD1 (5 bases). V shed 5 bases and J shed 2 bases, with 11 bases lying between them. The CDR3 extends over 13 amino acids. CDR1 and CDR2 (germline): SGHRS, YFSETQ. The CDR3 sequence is CASRPGMTYEQYF. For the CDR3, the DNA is TGCGCCAGCAGACCAGGGATGACCTACGAGCAGTACTTC.

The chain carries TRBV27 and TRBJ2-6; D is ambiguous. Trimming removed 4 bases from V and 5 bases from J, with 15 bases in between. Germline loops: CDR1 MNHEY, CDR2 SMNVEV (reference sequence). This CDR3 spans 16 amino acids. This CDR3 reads CASSSLTERRANVLTF. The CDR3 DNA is TGTGCCAGCAGTTCCCTGACCGAAAGAAGGGCCAACGTCCTGACTTTC.

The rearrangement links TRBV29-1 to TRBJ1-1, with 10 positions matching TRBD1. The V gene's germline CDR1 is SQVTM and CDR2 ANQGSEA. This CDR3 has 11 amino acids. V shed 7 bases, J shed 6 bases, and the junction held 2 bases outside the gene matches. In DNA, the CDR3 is TGCAGCGCAGGACAGGGGGCTGAAGCTTTCTTT. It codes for CSAGQGAEAFF.

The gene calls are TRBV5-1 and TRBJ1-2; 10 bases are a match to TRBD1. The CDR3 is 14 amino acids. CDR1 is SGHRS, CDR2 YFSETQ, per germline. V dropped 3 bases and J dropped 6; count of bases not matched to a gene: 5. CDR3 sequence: CASSWTGTGDGYTF. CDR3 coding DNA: TGCGCCAGCAGCTGGACCGGGACAGGGGATGGCTACACCTTC.

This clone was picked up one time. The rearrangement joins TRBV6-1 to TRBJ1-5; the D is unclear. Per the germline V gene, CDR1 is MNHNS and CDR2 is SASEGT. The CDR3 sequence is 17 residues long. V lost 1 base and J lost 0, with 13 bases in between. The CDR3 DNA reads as TGTGCCAGCAGTGAAGGCCGACGGATACCTAGCAATCAGCCCCAGCATTTT. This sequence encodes CASSEGRRIPSNQPQHF.

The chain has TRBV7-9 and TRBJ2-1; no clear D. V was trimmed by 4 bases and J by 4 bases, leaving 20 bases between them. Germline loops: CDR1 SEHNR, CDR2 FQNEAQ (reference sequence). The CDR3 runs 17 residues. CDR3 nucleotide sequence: TGTGCCAGCAGCTCCCCGGTAAACGGACGGAAGTACAATGAGCAGTTCTTC. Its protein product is CASSSPVNGRKYNEQFF. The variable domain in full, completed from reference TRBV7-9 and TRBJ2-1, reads DTGVSQNPRHKITKRGQNVTFRCDPISEHNRLYWYRQTLGQGPEFLTYFQNEAQLEKSRLLSDRFSAERPKGSFSTLEIQRTEQGDSAMYLCASSSPVNGRKYNEQFFGPGTRLTVL.

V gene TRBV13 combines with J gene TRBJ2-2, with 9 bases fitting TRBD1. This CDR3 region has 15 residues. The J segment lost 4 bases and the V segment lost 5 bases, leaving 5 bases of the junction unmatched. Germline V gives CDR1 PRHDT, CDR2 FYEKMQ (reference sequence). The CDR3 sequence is CASSTWTGATGELFF. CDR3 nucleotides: TGTGCCAGCAGCACCTGGACAGGGGCCACCGGGGAGCTGTTTTTT. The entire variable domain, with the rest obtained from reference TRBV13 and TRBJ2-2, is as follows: AAGVIQSPRHLIKEKRETATLKCYPIPRHDTVYWYQQGPGQDPQFLISFYEKMQSDKGSIPDRFSAQQFSDYHSELNMSSLELGDSALYFCASSTWTGATGELFFGEGSRLTVL.

The CDR3 sequence is CASSPSRGNQPQHF. The CDR3 nucleotides are TGTGCCAGCAGTCCTAGTCGAGGAAATCAGCCCCAGCATTTT. The rearrangement joins TRBV27 to TRBJ1-5; D is unresolved. V lost 5 bases and J lost 4, with 12 bases in between. This CDR3 contains 14 residues. Germline lookup yields CDR1 MNHEY and CDR2 SMNVEV (reference sequence).

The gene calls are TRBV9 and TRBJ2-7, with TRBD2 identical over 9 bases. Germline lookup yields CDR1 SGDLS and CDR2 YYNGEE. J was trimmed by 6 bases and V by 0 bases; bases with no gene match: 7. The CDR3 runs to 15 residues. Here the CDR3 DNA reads TGTGCCAGCAGCGTAGATCTAGCGGGGCTTAGCGAGCAGTACTTC. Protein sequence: CASSVDLAGLSEQYF.

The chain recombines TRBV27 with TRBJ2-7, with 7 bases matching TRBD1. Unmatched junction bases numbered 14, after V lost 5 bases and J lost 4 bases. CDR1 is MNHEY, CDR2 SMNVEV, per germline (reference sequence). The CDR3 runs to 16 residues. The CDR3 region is CASSPYSGTEFYEQYF. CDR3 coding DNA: TGTGCCAGCAGTCCCTATAGTGGGACAGAGTTTTACGAGCAGTACTTC.